Presented here are 9 T cell receptor beta chains from one specimen sequenced in a study of blood T cells in healthy people across ages. Through a sample-barcoded 5' primer and a J-beta primer mix, a second PCR was run for about 6 to 11 cycles. TCRdb re-called the 5' RACE reads with MiXCR, one entry per CDR3 protein. In the table there are about 1.8 million distinct CDR3 sequences, 49% of which are singletons. Source material: blood. These TCRs come from a woman aged 40 to 50 in good health.

V gene TRBV27 combines with J gene TRBJ1-2; TRBD1 is a possible D gene (5 bases). CDR1 and CDR2 from the germline V gene are MNHEY and SMNVEV (reference sequence). The V gene lost 5 bases and the J gene lost 6 bases, with 13 bases spanning the gap. CDR3 size: 13 residues. The CDR3 DNA reads as TGTGCCAGCAGTGGGGGGGTAAAGGATGGCTACACCTTC. It specifies CASSGGVKDGYTF.

This clonotype was detected only once. The chain carries TRBV6-2 or TRBV6-3 and TRBJ1-1; D is possibly TRBD1 (6 bases). Germline CDR1 is MNHEY and CDR2 is SVGEGT. Trimming left V 2 bases short and J 6 bases short, with 7 bases between. The CDR3 contains 12 residues. The CDR3 loop reads CASSYEGAEAFF. Here the CDR3 DNA reads TGTGCCAGCAGTTACGAGGGGGCTGAAGCTTTCTTT.

The chain combines TRBV28 with TRBJ2-5; D call uncertain. Trimming left V 6 bases short and J 2 bases short, with 10 bases between. This CDR3 spans 13 amino acids. Germline lookup yields CDR1 MDHEN and CDR2 SYDVKM. As DNA, the CDR3 is TGTGCCAGCAGACCACCTTATCAAGAGACCCAGTACTTC. Protein: CASRPPYQETQYF.

The chain carries TRBV11-2 and TRBJ2-3, with a tentative D call TRBD2 (5 bases). The CDR3 covers 21 residues. Germline assignment: CDR1 SGHAT and CDR2 FQNNGV. Between the trimmed V and J ends, which lost 2 bases and 2 bases, there was a span of 29 bases. CDR3 in DNA: TGTGCCAGCAGCTTACCACTGTTGGCTAGTTGGGGAGCGTCAACCACAGATACGCAGTATTTT. Its protein product is CASSLPLLASWGASTTDTQYF.

This chain joins TRBV6-2 or TRBV6-3 and TRBJ1-4; no definite D call. Between the trimmed V and J ends, which lost 5 bases and 8 bases, there was a span of 18 bases. Germline loops: CDR1 MNHEY, CDR2 SVGEGT. CDR3 length: 15 amino acids. Here the CDR3 reads CASSRVGQPGEKLFF. CDR3 bases: TGTGCCAGCAGTCGAGTAGGTCAACCCGGAGAAAAACTGTTTTTT.

This clonotype occurred a few times. The chain links TRBV7-6 to TRBJ2-4, with 13 bases that match TRBD2. The germline CDR1 and CDR2 sequences are SGHVS and FNYEAQ. The CDR3 loop spans 18 amino acids. Trimming took 5 bases from V and 0 from J; bases not matched to a gene: 7. CDR3 in amino acids: CASSLLAGGILAKNIQYF. CDR3 DNA: TGTGCCAGCAGCCTACTAGCGGGGGGGATACTAGCCAAAAACATTCAGTACTTC.

The rearrangement joins TRBV5-6 to TRBJ1-2; the match to TRBD1 covers 7 bases. CDR1 is SGHDT and CDR2 is YYEEEE in the germline V gene. The CDR3 is 15 residues long. Trimming cost V 4 bases and J 5 bases; bases outside gene matches: 11. The CDR3 protein is CASSPSRGQLYGYTF. CDR3 sequence (DNA): TGTGCCAGCAGCCCTTCACGGGGACAGCTTTATGGCTACACCTTC.

This clonotype turned up a few times. The chain joins TRBV20-1 to TRBJ1-5; D is uncertain. V was shortened by 7 bases and J by 6 bases, with 13 bases between the two germline ends. There are 12 residues in the CDR3. The germline V gene has CDR1 DFQATT and CDR2 SNEGSKA (reference sequence). CDR3 amino acids: CSVPPSGQPQHF. The CDR3 DNA is TGCAGTGTCCCCCCCAGTGGTCAGCCCCAGCATTTT.

The chain links TRBV13 to TRBJ1-1, with D maybe TRBD1 (6 bases). Germline values: CDR1 PRHDT, CDR2 FYEKMQ (reference sequence). Trimming removed 5 bases at V and 1 base at J, with 11 bases between. The CDR3 is 14 residues long. CDR3 residues: CASSRDTGNTEAFF. The CDR3 DNA reads as TGTGCCAGCAGCCGGGACACGGGGAACACTGAAGCTTTCTTT.